This entry describes one T cell receptor (beta chain). This clonotype was observed a few times. There is no known antigen for this receptor. No qualities accompany the bases; no much larger clone lies one base away. This sample was taken from a study of blood T cells in healthy people across ages (dated by TCRdb to about 2015). General notes on the study: Template switching captured roughly one uniquely barcoded TCR beta cDNA molecule per two T cells in model experiments. Using deep sequencing normalized with unique cDNA molecular identifiers, the study measured how TCR beta repertoire diversity changes with age. Donors were grouped into four age groups: young (average approximately 16 years), middle-aged (about 38), aged (over 55) and long-lived (over 80). Two additional independent replicas of 1 million unique cDNA reads from the same blood draw were analyzed for two donors (one aged 18 to 30 and one aged 80 or older). To avoid experimental bias, donors of different ages were spread randomly across the sequencing lanes.

The CDR3 runs 13 residues from the cysteine to the phenylalanine. Only CDR3 DNA is held: 39 bases, read in frame from base 1. As encoded in the germline V gene (reference sequence), CDR1 is DFQATT while CDR2 is SNEGSKA. V drops 2 bases and J drops 2 bases, leaving 10 bases in between. The donors were 40 or so Caucasian individuals from Russia, aged 6 to 90 years, who were systemically healthy. About 9.6 milliliters of peripheral blood were collected from each donor into EDTA-treated Vacutainer tubes. Ficoll-Paque density-gradient centrifugation was used to isolate PBMCs, with at least 6.5 million per sample. Total RNA was extracted from PBMCs with Trizol reagent, with at least 5.5 micrograms obtained per sample. Naive CD45RAhigh/CD27high T cell percentages were measured by flow cytometry on a PBMC aliquot from every donor. Library preparation used 5' RACE. TCRdb shows the sequencer as Illumina HiSeq 2500. A second roughly 6 to 12 cycle PCR used a sample-barcoded 5' primer and a J-beta primer mix. A unique molecular identifier was introduced onto each TCR beta cDNA molecule by a template-switch 5' adaptor carrying 12 random nucleotides. At least 2.5 million CDR3-containing paired-end reads were obtained from each sample. All of the RNA was converted into first-strand cDNA using the Mint cDNA synthesis kit, with a TRBC-specific oligonucleotide serving as the primer. Following uracil-DNA glycosylase treatment, a first 18-cycle PCR with universal primers M1SS and BC2_uni_R was performed on all cDNA. For the original study's pipeline: Each sample was normalized by randomly selecting 1 million high-quality reads, each carrying a distinct molecular identifier. Instead of being binned into consensus sequences, reads with shared molecular identifiers were discarded. MiTCR, run with a Q25 quality threshold and the strictest error-elimination algorithm, handled CDR3 identification, clonotype clustering and error correction. A nonparametric unseen species model with Euler transformation was used to estimate lower-bound total TCR beta diversity. The raw public data were reprocessed by TCRdb itself: fastp quality trimming at Q25, MiXCR clonotype calling, in-frame beta chains only. All rows with the same CDR3 protein become a single entry with the most common DNA and genes. The V and J calls and clone size are TCRdb's, not the authors'. The sample table shows approximately 1,100,000 distinct CDR3 sequences, and under 45% are seen once. The top ten hold 15% to 20% of the sample.

General study outcomes and caveats: The percentage of naive T cells measured by flow cytometry correlated strongly with observed TCR beta diversity. Compared with the aged group, the long-lived group had more naive CD4+ T cells, fewer expanded clones and increased TCR diversity, suggesting age selection. Estimates of total diversity from one million sequenced T cells were regarded as lower bounds and underestimates. Observed TCR beta diversity per million T cells fell roughly linearly with age, and a significant reduction was already apparent by age around 39. Because donor CMV infection status was unknown, age-related changes in expanded clonotypes were potentially confounded. Since profiling was done on bulk unsorted PBMCs, naive and antigen-experienced compartments could not be conclusively compared.

Sequencing was carried out using blood. The rearranged chain carries TRBV20-1 and TRBJ2-7, with the D gene too uncertain to name. The receptor comes from a woman in her sixties in good health. The CDR3 amino acid sequence is: CSARSADTYEQYF. The nucleotides read TGCAGTGCTAGAAGCGCAGACACCTACGAGCAGTACTTC.